Following are 24 T cell receptor beta chains from one sample sequenced in a study of shared clonotypes between healthy human individuals. Repertoires were generated with immunoSEQ multiplex PCR, while TCRdb's copy carries only in-frame clones and drops some. The sample holds some 580,000 clones, more than 95% seen once. Naive CD8 cells lacked CD45RO and underwent positive selection for CCR7, leaving out terminally differentiated effector memory CD45RA+ cells. Sequenced: naive CD8+ T cells sorted from blood. The source of these receptors is a man aged 25 to 40 in good health.

Only one count was recorded for this clone. The chain combines TRBV7-9 with TRBJ2-7; 11 bases fit TRBD1. Germline CDR1 reads SEHNR; CDR2 reads FQNEAQ (reference sequence). This CDR3 has 16 residues. The V and J ends lost 5 bases and 3 bases, in that order; junction bases with no gene match: 9. The CDR3 here is CASSHPGQGEIYEQYF. CDR3 bases: TGTGCCAGCAGCCACCCGGGACAGGGGGAAATCTACGAGCAGTACTTC.

This chain uses TRBV7-9 with TRBJ2-7; 7 nucleotides line up with TRBD2. The CDR3 covers 15 residues. V dropped 1 base and J dropped 6; count of bases not matched to a gene: 9. Per the germline V gene, CDR1 is SEHNR and CDR2 is FQNEAQ (reference sequence). CDR3 sequence reads: CASSLVGRGVPEQYF. Written as DNA, the CDR3 is TGTGCCAGCAGCTTAGTTGGTCGGGGGGTCCCCGAGCAGTACTTC.

The chain couples TRBV5-1 to TRBJ2-3, with 14 bases fitting TRBD2. The CDR3 loop spans 17 amino acids. Germline-derived CDR1 and CDR2 are SGHRS and YFSETQ. After removal of 4 bases from V and 6 bases from J, the junction contained 10 bases not matched to a gene. DNA of the CDR3: TGCGCCAGCAGCCCTGGGACTAGCGGGAGATTCGGGGATACGCAGTATTTT. Translating it yields CASSPGTSGRFGDTQYF.

The chain joins TRBV7-9 to TRBJ1-5; TRBD1 might be the D (5 bases). Germline V gene sequence: CDR1 SEHNR, CDR2 FQNEAQ (reference sequence). The CDR3 extends over 15 amino acids. V was cut by 4 bases and J by 0 bases, with 10 bases left in between. The CDR3 DNA is TGTGCCAGCAGCTCCGGGACTGATAGCAATCAGCCCCAGCATTTT. Translated: CASSSGTDSNQPQHF.

J is TRBJ2-3 and V is TRBV7-8, with D possibly called TRBD1 or TRBD2 (6 bases each). CDR3 length: 15 residues. Per the germline V gene, CDR1 is SGHVS and CDR2 is FQNEAQ. The germline V and J ends were trimmed by 4 bases and 2 bases, with 13 bases remaining between them. The CDR3, as DNA: TGTGCCAGCAGCTCAGTGGAGGGGGTCACAGATACGCAGTATTTT. It yields the protein CASSSVEGVTDTQYF. Complete variable domain (other parts from reference TRBV7-8 and TRBJ2-3): GAGVSQSPRYKVAKRGQDVALRCDPISGHVSLFWYQQALGQGPEFLTYFQNEAQLDKSGLPSDRFFAERPEGSVSTLKIQRTQQEDSAVYLCASSSVEGVTDTQYFGPGTRLTVL.

The J gene is TRBJ2-7, the V gene TRBV5-1; weak D call: TRBD2 (5 bases). V was shortened by 4 bases and J by 2 bases, with 16 bases between the two germline ends. The CDR3 extends over 15 amino acids. The germline V gene encodes CDR1 SGHRS and CDR2 YFSETQ. CDR3 protein: CASSRTDPIPYEQYF. The CDR3 DNA follows: TGCGCCAGCAGCAGGACTGACCCGATCCCCTACGAGCAGTACTTC.

Turning to this clone: The same CDR3 can be traced to other DNA sequences in this sample. The chain joins TRBV29-1 to TRBJ2-1, with D perhaps TRBD2 (5 bases). The germline V gene has CDR1 SQVTM and CDR2 ANQGSEA. The CDR3 extends over 14 amino acids. Trimming cost V 3 bases and J 1 base, with 10 bases left between them. The CDR3 reads CSVEGESSYNEQFF. CDR3 nucleotides: TGCAGCGTTGAGGGAGAGTCATCCTACAATGAGCAGTTCTTC.

This chain joins TRBV7-2 and TRBJ2-7, with 7 bases aligning to TRBD1. Germline V gene data show CDR1 as SGHTA and CDR2 as FQGNSA. This CDR3 spans 14 amino acids. The trim removed 5 bases at V and 0 bases at J, leaving 4 bases unmatched. As DNA, the CDR3 is TGTGCCAGCAGCCCGACAGGGATCTCCTACGAGCAGTACTTC. This encodes CASSPTGISYEQYF.

This sequence joins TRBV18 and TRBJ2-7; D is tentatively TRBD1 or TRBD2 (5 bases each). V lost 1 base and J lost 2, with 12 bases in between. Per the germline V gene, CDR1 is KGHSH and CDR2 is LQKENI. The CDR3 spans 15 residues. The CDR3 reads CASSPQADITYEQYF. In nucleotides, the CDR3 is TGTGCCAGCTCACCACAAGCGGACATCACCTACGAGCAGTACTTC.

This chain uses TRBV4-1 with TRBJ2-7, with 7 bases lining up with TRBD1. V shed 4 bases and J 4 bases; nucleotides not matched to a gene: 10. CDR3 length equals 15 residues. The germline V gene encodes CDR1 MGHRA and CDR2 YSYEKL. The CDR3, as DNA: TGCGCCAGCAGCCTTGGGGCAGGGGGATTTTACGAGCAGTACTTC. Translated: CASSLGAGGFYEQYF.

The chain joins TRBV7-9 to TRBJ1-1; a weak D match, TRBD1 (5 bases). The germline gives CDR1 SEHNR, CDR2 FQNEAQ (reference sequence). Between the trimmed V and J ends, which lost 1 base and 0 bases, there was a span of 12 bases. The CDR3 runs to 16 residues. The CDR3 DNA reads as TGTGCCAGCAGCTTAGGCAGGGAAGGGGTGAACACTGAAGCTTTCTTT. Translating it yields CASSLGREGVNTEAFF.

V gene TRBV11-2 combines with J gene TRBJ2-7; D is ambiguous. There are 13 residues in the CDR3. Trimming shortened V by 6 bases and J by 0 bases, and 9 bases separated the two germline ends. Germline CDR1 and CDR2: SGHAT and FQNNGV. CDR3 nucleotide sequence: TGTGCCAGCAGTATCACAGACTCCTACGAGCAGTACTTC. Translating it yields CASSITDSYEQYF.

CDR3 region: CASSVARGWYQETQYF. The CDR3 DNA reads TGTGCCAGCAGCGTAGCCAGGGGCTGGTACCAAGAGACCCAGTACTTC. The V call is TRBV9, the J call TRBJ2-5; a weak D match, TRBD1 (6 bases). The CDR3 contains 16 residues. Germline values: CDR1 SGDLS, CDR2 YYNGEE. V gave up 0 bases and J gave up 0 bases, with 12 bases separating them.

V usage is TRBV7-9 and J usage is TRBJ2-3; the match to TRBD1 covers 12 bases. Losses at the gene ends were 2 bases for V and 5 bases for J; bases not matched to a gene: 8. Germline assignment: CDR1 SEHNR and CDR2 FQNEAQ (reference sequence). This CDR3 has 17 residues. Here the CDR3 reads CASSLRAGQGAGDTQYF. As DNA, the CDR3 is TGTGCCAGCAGCTTAAGAGCGGGACAGGGGGCAGGAGATACGCAGTATTTT.

This clone showed up just once. The V gene is TRBV10-2, the J gene TRBJ2-1, with TRBD2 matching 9 bases. Looked up from germline, CDR1 is WSHSY and CDR2 is SAAADI. The CDR3 spans 15 residues. Trimming at V came to 4 bases and at J to 7 bases, leaving 8 bases not matched to a gene. DNA for the CDR3: TGCGCCAGCAGTGTGTTAGCGGGAGCACGAAATGAGCAGTTCTTC. This sequence encodes CASSVLAGARNEQFF.

Notes on this clone: This same CDR3 is encoded by further DNA sequences in the sample. The J gene is TRBJ1-1, the V gene TRBV5-1; 9 bases are a match to TRBD1. Germline V gene data show CDR1 as SGHRS and CDR2 as YFSETQ. This CDR3 spans 14 amino acids. J gave up 2 bases and V 3 bases, and 2 bases lay outside the gene matches. DNA for the CDR3: TGCGCCAGCAGCTGGGGACAGGGAAACACTGAAGCTTTCTTT. Protein: CASSWGQGNTEAFF.

The chain recombines TRBV27 with TRBJ2-2; 9 bases match TRBD1. The germline CDR1 and CDR2 sequences are MNHEY and SMNVEV (reference sequence). The CDR3 has 14 residues. After removal of 5 bases from V and 7 bases from J, the junction contained 5 bases not matched to a gene. This CDR3 reads CASSTQGAYGELFF. The CDR3 DNA follows: TGTGCCAGCAGTACACAGGGGGCGTACGGGGAGCTGTTTTTT.

The table lists this clone with a few counts. The CDR3: CASSLDTGELFF. In DNA, the CDR3 is TGTGCCAGCAGCTTGGACACCGGGGAGCTGTTTTTT. This chain joins TRBV5-6 and TRBJ2-2, with D hard to call. Per germline, CDR1 SGHDT and CDR2 YYEEEE. This CDR3 comprises 12 residues. Trimming pared 0 bases from V and 3 bases from J, leaving 0 bases between.

The chain joins TRBV28 to TRBJ1-2, with 9 bases aligning to TRBD1. Germline-derived CDR1 and CDR2 are MDHEN and SYDVKM. V trimming: 3 bases; J trimming: 6 bases; junction bases outside the gene matches: 8. The CDR3 runs to 15 residues. The CDR3 reads CASSFPGQGDNGYTF. CDR3 coding DNA: TGTGCCAGCAGTTTTCCGGGACAGGGAGATAATGGCTACACCTTC.

The rearrangement joins TRBV7-9 to TRBJ2-7; D is possibly TRBD2 (6 bases). The V end was cut by 3 bases, the J end by 5 bases, with 17 bases between. This CDR3 contains 15 residues. Germline CDR1 reads SEHNR; CDR2 reads FQNEAQ (reference sequence). This chain's CDR3 is CASSFRGGVVHEQYF. CDR3 in DNA: TGTGCCAGCAGCTTCCGGGGCGGGGTAGTCCACGAGCAGTACTTC.

The V gene is TRBV5-4, the J gene TRBJ1-2; 7 bases fit TRBD1. The CDR3 is 17 residues long. Per germline, CDR1 SGHNT and CDR2 YYREEE (reference sequence). The V gene end was trimmed by 3 bases and the J gene end by 2 bases; junction bases not matched to a gene: 13. This CDR3 reads CASSYGTAARENYGYTF. In DNA, the CDR3 is TGTGCCAGCAGCTATGGGACAGCAGCAAGAGAGAACTATGGCTACACCTTC.

The J gene is TRBJ2-7, the V gene TRBV5-1; D unclear. The CDR3 has 14 residues. Germline V gives CDR1 SGHRS, CDR2 YFSETQ. V lost 4 bases and J lost 3, with 14 bases in between. CDR3 DNA sequence: TGCGCCAGCAGCCCGATAGTCTCAGACTACGAGCAGTACTTC. Amino acid sequence: CASSPIVSDYEQYF.

The V and J genes are TRBV7-6 and TRBJ1-1; D gene unclear. V was shortened by 1 base and J by 7 bases, with 19 bases between the two germline ends. The V gene's germline CDR1 is SGHVS and CDR2 FNYEAQ. The CDR3 is made up of 16 amino acids. CDR3 sequence: CASSLEGGPLPFEAFF. The CDR3 DNA reads as TGTGCCAGCAGCTTAGAGGGAGGGCCGCTACCATTTGAAGCTTTCTTT.

The gene calls are TRBV30 and TRBJ1-2, with TRBD1 as a possible D gene (6 bases). This CDR3 comprises 13 residues. CDR1 GTSNPN and CDR2 SVGIG come from the germline V gene (reference sequence). Between the trimmed V and J ends, which lost 1 base and 6 bases, there was a span of 12 bases. DNA of the CDR3: TGTGCCTGGAGTGCAAACAGGGACGATGGCTACACCTTC. Translated, it gives CAWSANRDDGYTF.